This is a list of T cell receptor beta chains from one sample in a study of T cell changes during pregnancy in multiple sclerosis. Some clones are missing from TCRdb's copy, which holds only in-frame ones; the method was immunoSEQ multiplex PCR. The data show about 59,000 clones, over 80% seen once. This material consisted of peripheral blood, taken in the first trimester of pregnancy. These receptors were collected from a female donor in good health, enrolled as a control in a pregnancy study. CDR3s include the opening cysteine and the closing phenylalanine or tryptophan. The D gene is left open where the match is weak. Expanded clones get a size class; other rows say once, few or many, or leave the size out.

V gene	D gene	J gene	clone size	CDR3 protein	CDR3 DNA
TRBV19	TRBD1	TRBJ2-6	NA	CASSNKGQSEGGANVLTF	TGTGCCAGTAGTAATAAGGGACAGTCCGAGGGTGGGGCCAACGTCCTGACTTTC
TRBV9	NA	TRBJ2-7	NA	CASSTGGTASYEQYF	TGTGCCAGCAGCACCGGAGGGACAGCCTCCTACGAGCAGTACTTC
TRBV9	TRBD2	TRBJ2-2	NA	CASSTPGTSGGPSNTGELFF	TGTGCCAGCAGCACACCCGGGACTAGCGGGGGACCATCGAACACCGGGGAGCTGTTTTTT
TRBV4-3	NA	TRBJ2-1	NA	CASSIHKSQYNEQFF	TGCGCCAGCAGTATACACAAATCTCAGTACAATGAGCAGTTCTTC
TRBV7-8	NA	TRBJ1-5	NA	CASSFGGVYQPQHF	TGTGCCAGCAGCTTTGGGGGGGTCTATCAGCCCCAGCATTTT
TRBV14	TRBD2	TRBJ2-1	NA	CASSQGPRGGLYEQFF	TGTGCCAGCAGCCAAGGGCCCCGGGGGGGTTTGTATGAGCAGTTCTTC
TRBV4-1	TRBD1	TRBJ1-2	NA	CASSQEGGSLYYGYTF	TGCGCCAGCAGCCAAGAAGGGGGCTCTCTCTACTATGGCTACACCTTC
TRBV4-1	TRBD1	TRBJ1-2	NA	CASSQEGAGGNGGYGYTF	TGCGCCAGCAGCCAAGAAGGGGCAGGGGGAAATGGAGGGTATGGCTACACCTTC
TRBV25-1	NA	TRBJ2-1	NA	CASSNWGLNNEQFF	TGTGCCAGCAGTAATTGGGGCCTTAACAATGAGCAGTTCTTC
TRBV6-5	NA	TRBJ1-1	NA	CASSSRSPGVAFF	TGTGCCAGCAGTTCGAGAAGCCCAGGGGTGGCTTTCTTT
TRBV5-4	NA	TRBJ1-6	NA	CASSLVQGYNSPLHF	TGTGCCAGCAGCTTGGTTCAGGGCTATAATTCACCCCTCCACTTT
TRBV27	NA	TRBJ1-2	NA	CASSLWPGQSKEVDGYTF	TGTGCCAGCAGCCTTTGGCCGGGACAATCAAAGGAAGTCGATGGCTACACCTTC
TRBV28	NA	TRBJ2-7	NA	CASSLPWQLAYEQYF	TGTGCCAGCAGTTTACCGTGGCAGTTGGCCTACGAGCAGTACTTC
TRBV19	TRBD1	TRBJ1-1	NA	CASSLGQQNTEAFF	TGTGCCAGTAGCCTGGGACAGCAAAACACTGAAGCTTTCTTT
TRBV7-2	TRBD2	TRBJ2-1	NA	CASSLGVSGGNYNEQFF	TGTGCCAGCAGCTTAGGGGTTAGCGGGGGAAACTACAATGAGCAGTTCTTC
TRBV5-1	NA	TRBJ2-1	NA	CASSVLSLSYNEQFF	TGCGCCAGCTCGGTCCTCTCACTTTCCTACAATGAGCAGTTCTTC
TRBV29-1	NA	TRBJ1-6	few	CSDWTVNSPLHF	TGCAGCGACTGGACAGTAAATTCACCCCTCCACTTT
TRBV5-1	NA	TRBJ2-6	NA	CASSNRESSGANVLTF	TGCGCCAGCAGCAACCGGGAAAGCTCTGGGGCCAACGTCCTGACTTTC
TRBV7-2	NA	TRBJ1-1	once	CASSGRGGGEAFF	TGTGCCAGCAGCGGCAGGGGTGGGGGTGAAGCTTTCTTT
TRBV15	NA	TRBJ1-4	NA	CATSREKSVGEKLFF	TGTGCCACCAGCAGAGAAAAGAGTGTCGGTGAAAAACTGTTTTTT
TRBV9	TRBD2	TRBJ2-7	NA	CASSVSGELSYEQYF	TGTGCCAGCAGCGTAAGCGGGGAACTCTCCTACGAGCAGTACTTC
TRBV25-1	TRBD1	TRBJ1-4	NA	CASSEWKGQGGEKLFF	TGTGCCAGCAGTGAATGGAAGGGACAGGGTGGCGAAAAACTGTTTTTT
TRBV11-3	NA	TRBJ1-5	once	CASSVPPEGVSNQPQHF	TGTGCCAGCAGCGTCCCCCCTGAGGGTGTTAGCAATCAGCCCCAGCATTTT
TRBV5-1	TRBD1	TRBJ1-1	NA	CASSSTGAANTEAFF	TGCGCCAGCAGTTCGACAGGGGCCGCGAACACTGAAGCTTTCTTT
TRBV10-3	NA	TRBJ2-5	NA	CAISVRGVGETQYF	TGTGCCATCAGCGTACGGGGAGTTGGGGAGACCCAGTACTTC
TRBV19	NA	TRBJ1-3	NA	CASSIDLPRGLGNTIYF	TGTGCCAGTAGTATAGATCTGCCCAGGGGTTTAGGAAACACCATATATTTT
TRBV4-2	TRBD1	TRBJ2-1	NA	CASSQAADRGFDEQFF	TGTGCCAGCAGCCAAGCGGCGGACAGGGGCTTCGATGAGCAGTTCTTC
TRBV15	TRBD1	TRBJ2-3	NA	CATSRDFGQGDTDTQYF	TGTGCCACCAGCAGAGATTTCGGACAGGGTGACACAGATACGCAGTATTTT
TRBV6-1	NA	TRBJ1-5	NA	CASSDPRQPQHF	TGTGCCAGCAGTGATCCTAGGCAGCCCCAGCATTTT
TRBV7-9	TRBD1	TRBJ1-1	NA	CASSSEQGVYTEAFF	TGTGCCAGCAGCTCTGAACAGGGGGTGTACACTGAAGCTTTCTTT
TRBV10-3	NA	TRBJ1-1	NA	CAISETGPMNTEAFF	TGTGCCATCAGTGAGACAGGGCCAATGAACACTGAAGCTTTCTTT
TRBV29-1	TRBD1	TRBJ1-2	NA	CSVRTGDGYTF	TGCAGCGTCAGGACAGGGGATGGCTACACCTTC
TRBV25-1	TRBD1	TRBJ1-1	few	CASSDGTGQFDTEAFF	TGTGCCAGCAGTGACGGGACAGGGCAGTTCGACACTGAAGCTTTCTTT
TRBV29-1	NA	TRBJ1-2	NA	CSVETRVRGGYTF	TGCAGCGTTGAAACTCGGGTGCGAGGTGGCTACACCTTC
TRBV29-1	TRBD1	TRBJ2-2	NA	CSVDSRGLAGELFF	TGCAGCGTTGACAGCAGGGGGTTGGCCGGGGAGCTGTTTTTT
TRBV4-2	TRBD2	TRBJ2-3	NA	CASSQDSSGTSRGTDTQYF	TGTGCCAGCAGCCAAGATAGTAGCGGGACTAGCCGCGGGACAGATACGCAGTATTTT
TRBV27	NA	TRBJ2-5	NA	CASNRNVPGILETQYF	TGTGCCAGCAATCGAAATGTTCCGGGAATCTTAGAGACCCAGTACTTC
TRBV7-2	TRBD1	TRBJ1-2	NA	CASTVQGQGVKGYTF	TGTGCCAGCACCGTCCAGGGACAGGGGGTTAAAGGCTACACCTTC
TRBV6-1	TRBD1	TRBJ2-7	NA	CASSVQGLTSYEQYF	TGTGCCAGCAGTGTACAGGGGTTAACGTCCTACGAGCAGTACTTC
TRBV27	TRBD1	TRBJ2-7	once	CASSWGQHYEQYF	TGTGCCAGCAGTTGGGGACAGCATTACGAGCAGTACTTC
TRBV19	NA	TRBJ2-7	once	CASSIPGRGSYEQYF	TGTGCCAGTAGTATTCCCGGCCGAGGCTCCTACGAGCAGTACTTC
TRBV11-2	NA	TRBJ2-7	NA	CASSLEGLRSSYEQYF	TGTGCCAGCAGCTTAGAGGGGCTCCGAAGCTCCTACGAGCAGTACTTC
TRBV13	NA	TRBJ1-2	NA	CASSSLGGDENYGYTF	TGTGCCAGCAGCTCCCTGGGGGGAGACGAGAACTATGGCTACACCTTC
TRBV7-3	TRBD1	TRBJ1-2	NA	CASSLNGQGFGYGYTF	TGTGCCAGCAGCTTAAACGGACAGGGGTTTGGCTATGGCTACACCTTC
TRBV7-9	NA	TRBJ1-5	NA	CASSLGGIRGNQPQHF	TGTGCCAGCAGTTTGGGGGGGATCAGGGGCAATCAGCCCCAGCATTTT
TRBV9	NA	TRBJ2-3	NA	CASSDRLTSSTDTQYF	TGTGCCAGCAGCGACAGACTAACATCTAGCACAGATACGCAGTATTTT
TRBV7-3	NA	TRBJ1-2	NA	CASSLNGGTVGGYTF	TGTGCCAGCAGCTTAAATGGAGGGACGGTAGGGGGCTACACCTTC
TRBV19	TRBD1	TRBJ1-2	NA	CASSIGDRGGYTF	TGTGCCAGTAGTATAGGGGACAGGGGTGGCTACACCTTC
TRBV7-2	TRBD2	TRBJ2-3	NA	CASSPVSGSTDTQYF	TGTGCCAGCAGCCCAGTTAGCGGGAGCACAGATACGCAGTATTTT
TRBV10-3	TRBD1	TRBJ2-7	NA	CAIRPGQGMGEQYF	TGTGCCATCAGACCGGGACAGGGAATGGGCGAGCAGTACTTC
TRBV2	TRBD1	TRBJ2-1	NA	CASGDRGYSNNEQFF	TGTGCCAGCGGGGACAGGGGCTACTCAAACAATGAGCAGTTCTTC
TRBV6-6	NA	TRBJ2-7	NA	CASSYRDEQYF	TGTGCCAGCAGTTACCGGGACGAGCAGTACTTC
TRBV5-6	TRBD1	TRBJ2-7	NA	CASSQTGTYEQYF	TGTGCCAGCAGCCAGACAGGGACCTACGAGCAGTACTTC
TRBV2	NA	TRBJ1-3	NA	CASSDGVGGASGNTIYF	TGTGCCAGCAGTGACGGGGTGGGAGGGGCGTCTGGAAACACCATATATTTT
TRBV5-1	TRBD1	TRBJ1-1	NA	CASSQGTANTEAFF	TGCGCCAGCAGCCAGGGGACAGCCAACACTGAAGCTTTCTTT